This T cell receptor (beta chain) is drawn from a study of T cells in women clearing cervical HPV infection. The method was immunoSEQ multiplex PCR; TCRdb's version includes in-frame clones alone and lacks a portion of them. This table lists 25,000 to 30,000 clones. With regard to this clone: Sequencing ends 3 residues short of the CDR3 end; the germline J gene provides the rest.

The CDR3 length is 17 residues. Germline V gives CDR1 LNHDA, CDR2 SQIVND (reference sequence). V was clipped by 2 bases and J by 4 bases; unmatched bases: 11. This receptor was taken from a woman aged 18 to 69 with a cervical HPV16 infection that either progressed to CIN3+ or cleared (not recorded which). The specimen was blood buffy coat. This chain links TRBV19 with TRBJ2-5; 9 nucleotides align to TRBD1. CDR3 in amino acids: CASSIRYSQGATETQYF. The sequenced CDR3 bases are TGTGCCAGTAGTATACGTTACTCACAGGGGGCGACAGAGACC.